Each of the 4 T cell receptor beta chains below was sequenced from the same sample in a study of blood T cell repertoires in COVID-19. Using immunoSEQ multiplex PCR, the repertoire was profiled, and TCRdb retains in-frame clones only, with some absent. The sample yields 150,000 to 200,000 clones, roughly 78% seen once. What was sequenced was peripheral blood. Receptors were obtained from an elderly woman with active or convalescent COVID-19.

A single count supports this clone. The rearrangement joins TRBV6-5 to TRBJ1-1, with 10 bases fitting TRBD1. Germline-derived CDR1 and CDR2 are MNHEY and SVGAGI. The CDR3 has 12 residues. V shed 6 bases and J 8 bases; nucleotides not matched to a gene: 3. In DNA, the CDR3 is TGTGCCAGCAGAGACAGGGGGCTCGAAGCTTTCTTT. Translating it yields CASRDRGLEAFF.

CDR3 DNA sequence: TGTGCCACCAGCAGGAGACAGGGAAAGGACGAGCAGTACTTC. Amino acids: CATSRRQGKDEQYF. The rearrangement uses TRBV15 and TRBJ2-7; 7 bases map to TRBD1. Losses at the gene ends were 3 bases for V and 5 bases for J; bases not matched to a gene: 7. From germline, CDR1 is LNHNV and CDR2 YYDKDF (reference sequence). This CDR3 spans 14 amino acids.

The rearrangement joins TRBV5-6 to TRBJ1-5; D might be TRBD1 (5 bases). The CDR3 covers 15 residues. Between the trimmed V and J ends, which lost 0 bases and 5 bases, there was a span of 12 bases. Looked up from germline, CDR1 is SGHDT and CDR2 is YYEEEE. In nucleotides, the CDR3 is TGTGCCAGCAGCTTGGGATCAGGGAGGGATCAGCCCCAGCATTTT. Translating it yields CASSLGSGRDQPQHF.

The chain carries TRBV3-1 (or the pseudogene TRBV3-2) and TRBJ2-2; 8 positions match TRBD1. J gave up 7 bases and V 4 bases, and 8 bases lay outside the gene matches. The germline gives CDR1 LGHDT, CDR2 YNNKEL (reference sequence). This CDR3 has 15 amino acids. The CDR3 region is CASSRIRQGSGELFF. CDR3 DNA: TGTGCCAGCAGCCGAATAAGACAGGGGAGCGGGGAGCTGTTTTTT.